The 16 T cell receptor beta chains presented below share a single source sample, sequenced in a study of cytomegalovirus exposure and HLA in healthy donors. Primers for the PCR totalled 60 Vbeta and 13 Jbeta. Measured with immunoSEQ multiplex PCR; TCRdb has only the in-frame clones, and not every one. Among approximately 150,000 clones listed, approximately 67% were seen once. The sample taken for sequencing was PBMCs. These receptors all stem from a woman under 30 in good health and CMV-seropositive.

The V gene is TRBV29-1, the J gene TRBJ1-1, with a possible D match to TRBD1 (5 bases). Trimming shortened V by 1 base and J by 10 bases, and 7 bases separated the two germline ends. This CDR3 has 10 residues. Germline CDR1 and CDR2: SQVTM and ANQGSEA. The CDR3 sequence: CSVEAGGAFF. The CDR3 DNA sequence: TGCAGCGTTGAAGCGGGGGGAGCTTTCTTT.

The CDR3 is CASSPTRGDRNEKLFF. As DNA, the CDR3 is TGTGCCAGCAGCCCAACCCGAGGGGACAGGAATGAAAAACTGTTTTTT. The gene calls are TRBV11-1 and TRBJ1-4, with 8 bases identical to TRBD1. J gave up 5 bases and V 5 bases, and 10 bases lay outside the gene matches. Per germline, CDR1 SGHAT and CDR2 FQDESV (reference sequence). The CDR3 is 16 amino acids. The variable domain in full, completed from reference TRBV11-1 and TRBJ1-4, reads EAEVAQSPRYKITEKSQAVAFWCDPISGHATLYWYRQILGQGPELLVQFQDESVVDDSQLPKDRFSAERLKGVDSTLKIQPAELGDSAMYLCASSPTRGDRNEKLFFGSGTQLSVL.

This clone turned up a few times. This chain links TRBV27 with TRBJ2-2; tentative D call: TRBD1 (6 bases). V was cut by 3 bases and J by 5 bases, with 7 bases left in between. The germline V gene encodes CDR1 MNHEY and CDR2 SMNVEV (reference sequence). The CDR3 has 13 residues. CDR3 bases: TGTGCCAGCAGTTTCGGACAGACCGGGGAGCTGTTTTTT. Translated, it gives CASSFGQTGELFF.

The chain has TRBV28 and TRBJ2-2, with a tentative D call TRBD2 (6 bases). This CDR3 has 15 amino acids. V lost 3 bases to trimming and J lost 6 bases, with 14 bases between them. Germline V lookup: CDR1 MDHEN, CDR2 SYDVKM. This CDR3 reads CASSFHGSGSGELFF. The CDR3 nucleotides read TGTGCCAGCAGTTTTCACGGGAGTGGGTCCGGGGAGCTGTTTTTT.

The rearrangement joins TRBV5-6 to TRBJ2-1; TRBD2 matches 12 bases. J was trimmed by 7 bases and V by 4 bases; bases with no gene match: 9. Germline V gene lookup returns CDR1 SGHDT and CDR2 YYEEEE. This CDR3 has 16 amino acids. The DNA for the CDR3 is TGTGCCAGCAGCGCCCGGACTAGCGGGATCTCGAATGAGCAGTTCTTC. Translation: CASSARTSGISNEQFF.

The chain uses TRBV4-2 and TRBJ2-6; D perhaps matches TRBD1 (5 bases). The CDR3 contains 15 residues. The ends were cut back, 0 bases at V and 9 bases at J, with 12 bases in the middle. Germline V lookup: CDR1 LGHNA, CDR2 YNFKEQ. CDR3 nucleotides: TGTGCCAGCAGCCAAGAATCAGGGTCGGGCAACGTCCTGACTTTC. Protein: CASSQESGSGNVLTF.

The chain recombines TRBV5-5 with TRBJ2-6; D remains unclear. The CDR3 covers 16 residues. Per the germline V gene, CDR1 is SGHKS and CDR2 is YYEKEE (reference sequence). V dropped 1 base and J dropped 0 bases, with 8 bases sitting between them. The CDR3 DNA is TGTGCCAGCAGCTTGCAGGTCTTCTCTGGGGCCAACGTCCTGACTTTC. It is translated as CASSLQVFSGANVLTF. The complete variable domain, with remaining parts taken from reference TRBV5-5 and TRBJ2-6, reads DAGVTQSPTHLIKTRGQQVTLRCSPISGHKSVSWYQQVLGQGPQFIFQYYEKEERGRGNFPDRFSARQFPNYSSELNVNALLLGDSALYLCASSLQVFSGANVLTFGAGSRLTVL.

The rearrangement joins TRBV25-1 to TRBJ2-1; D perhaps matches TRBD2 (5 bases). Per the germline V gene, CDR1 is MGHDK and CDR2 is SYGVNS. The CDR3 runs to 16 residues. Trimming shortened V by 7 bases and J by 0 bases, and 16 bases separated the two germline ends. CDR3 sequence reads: CASTPPWRSSYNEQFF. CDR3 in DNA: TGTGCCAGCACCCCCCCCTGGAGGAGCTCCTACAATGAGCAGTTCTTC. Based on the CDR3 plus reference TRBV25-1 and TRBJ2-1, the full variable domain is EADIYQTPRYLVIGTGKKITLECSQTMGHDKMYWYQQDPGMELHLIHYSYGVNSTEKGDLSSESTVSRIRTEHFPLTLESARPSHTSQYLCASTPPWRSSYNEQFFGPGTRLTVL.

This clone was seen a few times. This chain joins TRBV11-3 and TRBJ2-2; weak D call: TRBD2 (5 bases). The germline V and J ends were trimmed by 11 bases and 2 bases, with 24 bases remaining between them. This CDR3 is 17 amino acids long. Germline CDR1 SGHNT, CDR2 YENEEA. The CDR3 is CASSPFGGSSNTGELFF. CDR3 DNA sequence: TGTGCCTCCTCTCCCTTTGGTGGGAGCTCAAACACCGGGGAGCTGTTTTTT.

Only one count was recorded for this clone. CDR3 amino acids: CASSFGQGPETQYF. CDR3 nucleotides: TGCGCCAGCAGCTTCGGACAGGGTCCAGAGACCCAGTACTTC. V and J are TRBV5-1 and TRBJ2-5, with TRBD1 matching 8 bases. Germline CDR1 reads SGHRS; CDR2 reads YFSETQ. The CDR3 has 14 amino acids. V lost 2 bases and J lost 4; bases outside the gene matches: 4.

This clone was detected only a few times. The CDR3 nucleotides are TGTGCCAGCTCACCTGGGACAGCCAGCTACGAGCAGTACTTC. It is translated as CASSPGTASYEQYF. The V and J genes are TRBV18 and TRBJ2-5; 7 bases line up with TRBD1. The J call is uncertain, as TRBJ2-7 better fits the DNA end. This CDR3 region has 14 residues. Germline V gene lookup returns CDR1 KGHSH and CDR2 LQKENI.

CDR3 sequence: CATIRAGRGPYEQYF. DNA of the CDR3: TGTGCCACGATTAGAGCGGGGAGGGGTCCCTACGAGCAGTACTTC. The chain combines TRBV28 with TRBJ2-7; TRBD2 matches at 7 bases. CDR1 is MDHEN, CDR2 SYDVKM, per germline. The CDR3 runs to 15 residues. The V segment lost 10 bases and the J segment 2 bases; nucleotides outside the gene matches: 14. Full variable domain (remainder filled in from reference TRBV28 and TRBJ2-7): DVKVTQSSRYLVKRTGEKVFLECVQDMDHENMFWYRQDPGLGLRLIYFSYDVKMKEKGDIPEGYSVSREKKERFSLILESASTNQTSMYLCATIRAGRGPYEQYFGPGTRLTVT.

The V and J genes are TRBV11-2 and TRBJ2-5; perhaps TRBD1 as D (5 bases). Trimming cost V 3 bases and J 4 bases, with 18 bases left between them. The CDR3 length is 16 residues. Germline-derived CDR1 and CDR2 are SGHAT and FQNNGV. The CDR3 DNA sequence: TGTGCCAGCAGCTTTGGGGAAGGGTTGGGGCGAGAGACCCAGTACTTC. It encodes CASSFGEGLGRETQYF.

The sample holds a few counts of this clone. The CDR3 DNA reads as TGCGCCAGCAGCCAAGAATGGGCTCAGCCCCAGCATTTT. The encoded protein is CASSQEWAQPQHF. This chain uses TRBV4-3 with TRBJ1-5; D call uncertain. This CDR3 is 13 amino acids long. Germline CDR1 LGHNA, CDR2 YSLEER. Trimming removed 0 bases at V and 6 bases at J, with 6 bases between.

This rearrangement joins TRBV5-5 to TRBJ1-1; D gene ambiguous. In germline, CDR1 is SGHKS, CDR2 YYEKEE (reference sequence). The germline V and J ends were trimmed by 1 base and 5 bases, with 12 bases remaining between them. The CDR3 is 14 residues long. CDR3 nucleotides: TGTGCCAGCAGCTTGACCCCGGGAGGTACTGAAGCTTTCTTT. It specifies CASSLTPGGTEAFF.

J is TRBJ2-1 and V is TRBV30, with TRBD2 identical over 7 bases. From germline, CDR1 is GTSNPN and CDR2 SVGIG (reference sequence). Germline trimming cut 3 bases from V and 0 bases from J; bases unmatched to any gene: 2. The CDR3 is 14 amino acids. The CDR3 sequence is CAWRASGSYNEQFF. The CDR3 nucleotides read TGTGCCTGGAGGGCTAGCGGCTCCTACAATGAGCAGTTCTTC. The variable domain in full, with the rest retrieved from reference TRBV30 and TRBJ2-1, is SQTIHQWPATLVQPVGSPLSLECTVEGTSNPNLYWYRQAAGRGLQLLFYSVGIGQISSEVPQNLSASRPQDRQFILSSKKLLLSDSGFYLCAWRASGSYNEQFFGPGTRLTVL.